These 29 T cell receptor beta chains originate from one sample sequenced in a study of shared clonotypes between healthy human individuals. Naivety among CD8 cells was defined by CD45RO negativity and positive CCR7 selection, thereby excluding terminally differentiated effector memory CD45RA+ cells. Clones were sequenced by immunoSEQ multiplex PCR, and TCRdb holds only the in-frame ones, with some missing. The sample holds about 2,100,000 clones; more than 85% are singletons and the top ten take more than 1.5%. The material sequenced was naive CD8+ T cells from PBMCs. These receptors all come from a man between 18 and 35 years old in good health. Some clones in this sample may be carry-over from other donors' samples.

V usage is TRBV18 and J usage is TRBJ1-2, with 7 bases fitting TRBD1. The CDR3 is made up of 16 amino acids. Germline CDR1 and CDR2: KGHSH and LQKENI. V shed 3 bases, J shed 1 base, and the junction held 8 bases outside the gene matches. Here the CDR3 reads CASSPLAGGSNYGYTF. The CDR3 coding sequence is TGTGCCAGCTCACCCCTAGCAGGGGGAAGTAACTATGGCTACACCTTC.

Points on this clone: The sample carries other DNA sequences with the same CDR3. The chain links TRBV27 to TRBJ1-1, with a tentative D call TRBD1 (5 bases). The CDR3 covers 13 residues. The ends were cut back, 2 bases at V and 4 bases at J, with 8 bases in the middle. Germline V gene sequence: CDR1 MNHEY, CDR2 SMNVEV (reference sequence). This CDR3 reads CASSLGGPTEAFF. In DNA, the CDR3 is TGTGCCAGCAGTTTAGGGGGTCCCACTGAAGCTTTCTTT.

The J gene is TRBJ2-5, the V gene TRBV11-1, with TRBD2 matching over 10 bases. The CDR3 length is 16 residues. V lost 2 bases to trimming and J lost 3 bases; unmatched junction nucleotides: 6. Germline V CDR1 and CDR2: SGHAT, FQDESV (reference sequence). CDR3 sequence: CASSLSFLAGEETQYF. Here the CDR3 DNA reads TGTGCCAGCAGCTTAAGTTTTCTAGCGGGGGAAGAGACCCAGTACTTC.

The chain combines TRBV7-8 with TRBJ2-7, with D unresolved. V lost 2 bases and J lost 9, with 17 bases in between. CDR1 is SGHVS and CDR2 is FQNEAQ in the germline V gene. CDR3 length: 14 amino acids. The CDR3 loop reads CASSLRAIDRWQYF. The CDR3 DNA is TGTGCCAGCAGCTTACGGGCGATCGATCGCTGGCAGTACTTC. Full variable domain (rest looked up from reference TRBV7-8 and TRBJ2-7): GAGVSQSPRYKVAKRGQDVALRCDPISGHVSLFWYQQALGQGPEFLTYFQNEAQLDKSGLPSDRFFAERPEGSVSTLKIQRTQQEDSAVYLCASSLRAIDRWQYFGPGTRLTVT.

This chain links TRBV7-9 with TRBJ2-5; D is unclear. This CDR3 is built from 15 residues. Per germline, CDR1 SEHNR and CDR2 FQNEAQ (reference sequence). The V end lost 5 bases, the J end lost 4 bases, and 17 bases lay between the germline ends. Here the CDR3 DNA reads TGTGCCAGCAGCAGCTTAAGTTCCCTCTTAGAGACCCAGTACTTC. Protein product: CASSSLSSLLETQYF.

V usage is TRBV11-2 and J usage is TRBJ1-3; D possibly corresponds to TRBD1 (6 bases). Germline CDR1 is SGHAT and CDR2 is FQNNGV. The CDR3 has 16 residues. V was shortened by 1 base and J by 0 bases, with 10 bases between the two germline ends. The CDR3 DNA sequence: TGTGCCAGCAGCTTAGGAGGGGGATTCTCTGGAAACACCATATATTTT. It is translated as CASSLGGGFSGNTIYF.

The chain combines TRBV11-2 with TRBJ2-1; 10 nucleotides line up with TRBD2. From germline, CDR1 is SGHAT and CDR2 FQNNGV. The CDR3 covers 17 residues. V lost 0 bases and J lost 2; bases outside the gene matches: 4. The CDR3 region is CASSLDEAGGTYNEQFF. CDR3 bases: TGTGCCAGCAGCTTAGATGAAGCGGGAGGGACCTACAATGAGCAGTTCTTC. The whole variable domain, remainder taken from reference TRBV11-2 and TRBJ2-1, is EAGVAQSPRYKIIEKRQSVAFWCNPISGHATLYWYQQILGQGPKLLIQFQNNGVVDDSQLPKDRFSAERLKGVDSTLKIQPAKLEDSAVYLCASSLDEAGGTYNEQFFGPGTRLTVL.

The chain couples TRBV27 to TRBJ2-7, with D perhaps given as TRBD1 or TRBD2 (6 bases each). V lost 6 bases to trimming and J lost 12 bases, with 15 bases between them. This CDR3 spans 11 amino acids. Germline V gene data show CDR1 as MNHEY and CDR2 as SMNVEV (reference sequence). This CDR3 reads CASRSPGGAYF. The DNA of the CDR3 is TGTGCCAGCAGATCGCCCGGGGGCGCGTACTTC.

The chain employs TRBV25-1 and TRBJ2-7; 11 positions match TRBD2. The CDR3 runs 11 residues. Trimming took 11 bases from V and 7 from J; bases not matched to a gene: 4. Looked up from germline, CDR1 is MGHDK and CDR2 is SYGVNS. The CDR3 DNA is TGTGCCGTGGTAGCGGGAGGGGAGCAGTACTTC. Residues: CAVVAGGEQYF.

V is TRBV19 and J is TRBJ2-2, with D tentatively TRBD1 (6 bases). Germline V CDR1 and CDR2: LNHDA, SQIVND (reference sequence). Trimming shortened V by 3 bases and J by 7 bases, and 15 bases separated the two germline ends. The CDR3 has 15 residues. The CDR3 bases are TGTGCCAGTAGTATTTGGGCAGGGGTTGGCGGGGAGCTGTTTTTT. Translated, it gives CASSIWAGVGGELFF.

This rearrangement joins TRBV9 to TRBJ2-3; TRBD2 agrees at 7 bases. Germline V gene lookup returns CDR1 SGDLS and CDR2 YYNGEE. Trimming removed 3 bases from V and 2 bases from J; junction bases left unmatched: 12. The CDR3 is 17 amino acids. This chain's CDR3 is CASSAETSRAYTDTQYF. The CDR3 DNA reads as TGTGCCAGCAGCGCGGAGACTAGCAGGGCTTACACAGATACGCAGTATTTT.

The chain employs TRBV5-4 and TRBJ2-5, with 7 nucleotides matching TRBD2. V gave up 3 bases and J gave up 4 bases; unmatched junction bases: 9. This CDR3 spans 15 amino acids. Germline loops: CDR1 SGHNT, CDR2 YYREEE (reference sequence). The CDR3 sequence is CASSSAGEPPETQYF. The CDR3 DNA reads TGTGCCAGCAGCTCTGCGGGAGAACCCCCAGAGACCCAGTACTTC.

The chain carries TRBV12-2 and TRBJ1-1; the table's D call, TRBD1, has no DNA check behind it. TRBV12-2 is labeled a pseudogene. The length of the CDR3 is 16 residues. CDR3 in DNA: TGTGCAAGTCGCCCCGGACAGGGCGAAGGAAGGACTGAAGCTTTCTTT. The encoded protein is CASRPGQGEGRTEAFF.

Written as DNA, the CDR3 is TGCGCCAGCAGTCGACGGGACAGGCCTGACAGACTAGCGGACCTCTACGAGCAGTACTTC. Translation: CASSRRDRPDRLADLYEQYF. The rearrangement joins TRBV5-1 to TRBJ2-7, with a tentative D call TRBD2 (9 bases). V lost 5 bases and J lost 3, with 33 bases in between. The CDR3 is made up of 20 amino acids. Germline V CDR1 and CDR2: SGHRS, YFSETQ.

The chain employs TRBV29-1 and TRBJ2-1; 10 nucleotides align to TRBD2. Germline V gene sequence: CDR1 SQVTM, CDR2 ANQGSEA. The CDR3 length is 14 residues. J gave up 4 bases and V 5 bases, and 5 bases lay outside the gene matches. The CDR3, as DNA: TGCAGCGTTCTTCCTAGCGGGGGATACAATGAGCAGTTCTTC. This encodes CSVLPSGGYNEQFF.

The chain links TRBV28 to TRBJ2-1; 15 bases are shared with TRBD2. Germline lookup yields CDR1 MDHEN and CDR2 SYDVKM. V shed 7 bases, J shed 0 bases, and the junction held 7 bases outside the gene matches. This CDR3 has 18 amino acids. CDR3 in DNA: TGTGCCAGCAACTGGGGGACTAGCGGGAGGAACTCCTACAATGAGCAGTTCTTC. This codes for CASNWGTSGRNSYNEQFF.

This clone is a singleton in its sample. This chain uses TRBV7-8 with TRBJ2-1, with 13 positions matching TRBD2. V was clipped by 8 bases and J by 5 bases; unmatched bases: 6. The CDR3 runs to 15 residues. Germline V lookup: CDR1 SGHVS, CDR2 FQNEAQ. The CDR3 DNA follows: TGTGCCAGCGCACAGGGACTAGCGGGGCACAATGAGCAGTTCTTC. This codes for CASAQGLAGHNEQFF.

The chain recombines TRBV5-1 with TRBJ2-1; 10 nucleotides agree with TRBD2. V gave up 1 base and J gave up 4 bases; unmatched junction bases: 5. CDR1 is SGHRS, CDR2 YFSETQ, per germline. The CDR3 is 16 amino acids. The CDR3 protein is CASSLRLAGPYNEQFF. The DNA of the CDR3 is TGCGCCAGCAGCTTGCGACTAGCGGGTCCTTACAATGAGCAGTTCTTC. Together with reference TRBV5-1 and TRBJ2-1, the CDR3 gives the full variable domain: KAGVTQTPRYLIKTRGQQVTLSCSPISGHRSVSWYQQTPGQGLQFLFEYFSETQRNKGNFPGRFSGRQFSNSRSEMNVSTLELGDSALYLCASSLRLAGPYNEQFFGPGTRLTVL.

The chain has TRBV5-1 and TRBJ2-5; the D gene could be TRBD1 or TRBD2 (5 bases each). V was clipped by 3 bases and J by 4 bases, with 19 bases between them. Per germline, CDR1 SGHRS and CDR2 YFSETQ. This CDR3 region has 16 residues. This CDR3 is CASSSETAVGVETQYF. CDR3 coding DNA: TGCGCCAGCAGCTCAGAGACGGCCGTGGGGGTAGAGACCCAGTACTTC. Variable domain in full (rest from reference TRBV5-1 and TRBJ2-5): KAGVTQTPRYLIKTRGQQVTLSCSPISGHRSVSWYQQTPGQGLQFLFEYFSETQRNKGNFPGRFSGRQFSNSRSEMNVSTLELGDSALYLCASSSETAVGVETQYFGPGTRLLVL.

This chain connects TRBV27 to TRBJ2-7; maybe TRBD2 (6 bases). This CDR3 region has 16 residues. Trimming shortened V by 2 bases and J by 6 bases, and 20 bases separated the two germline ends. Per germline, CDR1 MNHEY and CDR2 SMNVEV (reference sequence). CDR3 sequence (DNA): TGTGCCAGCAGTTTAACTACGGGGGTTCCACCGGGCGAGCAGTACTTC. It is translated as CASSLTTGVPPGEQYF.

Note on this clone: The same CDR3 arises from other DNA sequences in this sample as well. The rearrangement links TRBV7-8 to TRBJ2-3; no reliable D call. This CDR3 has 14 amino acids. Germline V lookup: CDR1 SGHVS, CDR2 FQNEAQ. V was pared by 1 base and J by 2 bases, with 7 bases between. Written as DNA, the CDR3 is TGTGCCAGCAGCTTAGAGGGCAACACAGATACGCAGTATTTT. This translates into CASSLEGNTDTQYF.

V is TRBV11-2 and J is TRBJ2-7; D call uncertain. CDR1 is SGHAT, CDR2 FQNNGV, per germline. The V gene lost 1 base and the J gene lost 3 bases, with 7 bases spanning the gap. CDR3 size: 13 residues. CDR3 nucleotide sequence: TGTGCCAGCAGCTTAGCAACAGACTACGAGCAGTACTTC. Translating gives CASSLATDYEQYF.

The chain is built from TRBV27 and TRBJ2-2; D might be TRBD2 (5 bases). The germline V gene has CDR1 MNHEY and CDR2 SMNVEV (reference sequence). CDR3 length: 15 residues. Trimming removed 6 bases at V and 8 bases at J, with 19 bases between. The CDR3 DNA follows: TGTGCCAGCAGCGGGATTCTCGGGGTGAGAGGGGAGCTGTTTTTT. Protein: CASSGILGVRGELFF.

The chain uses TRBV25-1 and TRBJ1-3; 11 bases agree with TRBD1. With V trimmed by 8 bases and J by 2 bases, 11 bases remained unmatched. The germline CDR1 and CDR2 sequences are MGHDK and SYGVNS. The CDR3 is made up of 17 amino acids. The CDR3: CASLGQGALAAGNTIYF. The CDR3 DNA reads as TGTGCCAGCCTAGGACAGGGGGCTTTAGCGGCTGGAAACACCATATATTTT.

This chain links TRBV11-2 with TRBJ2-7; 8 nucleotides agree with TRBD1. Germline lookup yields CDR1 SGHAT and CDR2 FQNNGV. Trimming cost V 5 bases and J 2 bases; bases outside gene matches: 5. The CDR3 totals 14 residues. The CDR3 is CASSRTGKAYEQYF. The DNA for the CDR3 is TGTGCCAGCAGCCGGACAGGGAAAGCCTACGAGCAGTACTTC. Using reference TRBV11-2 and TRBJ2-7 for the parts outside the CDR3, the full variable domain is EAGVAQSPRYKIIEKRQSVAFWCNPISGHATLYWYQQILGQGPKLLIQFQNNGVVDDSQLPKDRFSAERLKGVDSTLKIQPAKLEDSAVYLCASSRTGKAYEQYFGPGTRLTVT.

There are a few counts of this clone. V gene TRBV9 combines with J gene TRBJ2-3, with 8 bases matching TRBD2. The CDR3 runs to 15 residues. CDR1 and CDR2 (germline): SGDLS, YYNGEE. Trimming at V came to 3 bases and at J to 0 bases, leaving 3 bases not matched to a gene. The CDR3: CASSEGLVSTDTQYF. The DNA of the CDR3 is TGTGCCAGCAGCGAGGGACTAGTTAGCACAGATACGCAGTATTTT.

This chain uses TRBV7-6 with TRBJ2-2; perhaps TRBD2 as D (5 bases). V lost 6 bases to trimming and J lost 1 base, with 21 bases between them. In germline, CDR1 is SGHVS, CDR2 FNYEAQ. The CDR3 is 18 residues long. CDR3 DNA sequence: TGTGCCAGCAGAGAGCCCTTTTCGGGGTATGAGAACACCGGGGAGCTGTTTTTT. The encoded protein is CASREPFSGYENTGELFF.

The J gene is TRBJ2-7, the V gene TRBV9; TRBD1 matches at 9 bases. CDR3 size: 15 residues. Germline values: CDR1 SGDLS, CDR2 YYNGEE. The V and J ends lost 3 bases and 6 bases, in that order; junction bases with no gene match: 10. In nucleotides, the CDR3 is TGTGCCAGCAGCGCCCTTGCCGGGACAGGGTCCGAGCAGTACTTC. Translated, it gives CASSALAGTGSEQYF.

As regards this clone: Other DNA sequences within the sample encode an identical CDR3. In DNA, the CDR3 is TGTGCCAGTAGTTCGAGTTCTGGAAACACCATATATTTT. The encoded protein is CASSSSSGNTIYF. The rearrangement links TRBV19 to TRBJ1-3; D is unresolved. Trimming took off 5 bases at V and 1 base at J, with 6 bases between the two ends. The CDR3 contains 13 residues. The V gene's germline CDR1 is LNHDA and CDR2 SQIVND (reference sequence).